This passage covers 10 T cell receptor beta chains from one sample sequenced in a study of blood T cell repertoires in COVID-19. Profiling relied on immunoSEQ multiplex PCR, and the TCRdb table lists in-frame clones only, not all of them. The sample has about 72,000 clones, roughly 83% seen once. Source material: peripheral blood. All receptors derive from an elderly woman with acute or convalescent COVID-19.

This rearrangement joins TRBV5-6 to TRBJ1-2, with a possible D match to TRBD1 (6 bases). CDR3 length equals 13 residues. V lost 1 base, J lost 8 bases, and 12 bases lay in between. Germline V CDR1 and CDR2: SGHDT, YYEEEE. CDR3 loop: CASSLTGTRGYTF. CDR3 nucleotides: TGTGCCAGCAGCTTGACCGGGACAAGGGGCTACACCTTC.

The chain couples TRBV14 to TRBJ2-2; tentative D call: TRBD1 (5 bases). The CDR3 spans 14 residues. The V and J ends lost 2 bases and 1 base respectively, with 5 bases between them. CDR1 is SGHDN and CDR2 is FVKESK in the germline V gene. The DNA of the CDR3 is TGTGCCAGCAGCCAACAGGGGAACACCGGGGAGCTGTTTTTT. As protein: CASSQQGNTGELFF.

The V gene is TRBV18, the J gene TRBJ2-5; TRBD1 agrees at 7 bases. From germline, CDR1 is KGHSH and CDR2 LQKENI. The CDR3 runs 14 residues. V gave up 4 bases and J gave up 5 bases; unmatched junction bases: 7. This CDR3 is CASSLQGLGETQYF. CDR3 coding DNA: TGTGCCAGCTCACTACAGGGGCTGGGGGAGACCCAGTACTTC.

The chain uses TRBV7-3 and TRBJ1-1; D is uncertain. The CDR3 totals 13 residues. Germline V gene sequence: CDR1 SGHTA, CDR2 FQGTGA. V was pared by 5 bases and J by 3 bases, with 10 bases between. The CDR3 nucleotides read TGTGCCAGCAGCCTCTATCGGGACACTGAAGCTTTCTTT. It is translated as CASSLYRDTEAFF.

The chain carries TRBV30 and TRBJ1-4, with a weak D call TRBD1 (6 bases). From germline, CDR1 is GTSNPN and CDR2 SVGIG (reference sequence). The length of the CDR3 is 13 residues. The germline V and J ends were trimmed by 1 base and 10 bases, with 13 bases remaining between them. This CDR3 is CAWSGQGTIKLFF. Here the CDR3 DNA reads TGTGCCTGGAGTGGTCAGGGGACCATAAAACTGTTTTTT.

The rearrangement joins TRBV14 to TRBJ2-5; 10 bases line up with TRBD2. The germline V gene has CDR1 SGHDN and CDR2 FVKESK. The CDR3 runs to 15 residues. V lost 1 base to trimming and J lost 5 bases; unmatched junction nucleotides: 4. The CDR3 region has the DNA TGTGCCAGCAGCCAAGGGCTAGCGGGGGTGGAGACCCAGTACTTC. Translation: CASSQGLAGVETQYF.

V gene TRBV7-9 combines with J gene TRBJ2-1; unclear D gene. The CDR3 is made up of 15 amino acids. CDR1 is SEHNR and CDR2 is FQNEAQ in the germline V gene (reference sequence). V was clipped by 5 bases and J by 3 bases, with 14 bases between them. CDR3 sequence reads: CASSPGRSSYNEQFF. CDR3 DNA sequence: TGTGCCAGCAGCCCCGGTAGGAGCAGCTACAATGAGCAGTTCTTC.

The CDR3 bases are TGTGCCAGCAGTTTATCACAGGGGGGTTGGCGGTCCAAAAACATTCAGTACTTC. It yields the protein CASSLSQGGWRSKNIQYF. V and J are TRBV27 and TRBJ2-4, with TRBD1 identical over 8 bases. Germline values: CDR1 MNHEY, CDR2 SMNVEV (reference sequence). With V trimmed by 0 bases and J by 2 bases, 9 bases remained unmatched. The CDR3 has 18 residues.

The rearrangement links TRBV19 to TRBJ2-5; 8 bases fit TRBD2. Germline CDR1 is LNHDA and CDR2 is SQIVND (reference sequence). The CDR3 totals 16 residues. Unmatched junction bases numbered 11, after V lost 4 bases and J lost 4 bases. CDR3 region: CASSTFGLASVETQYF. Here the CDR3 DNA reads TGTGCCAGTAGTACCTTTGGACTAGCTTCGGTAGAGACCCAGTACTTC.

V is TRBV5-4 and J is TRBJ2-5; TRBD1 aligns across 8 bases. Germline V CDR1 and CDR2: SGHNT, YYREEE (reference sequence). CDR3 size: 14 residues. After removal of 4 bases from V and 3 bases from J, the junction contained 5 bases not matched to a gene. CDR3 amino acids: CASSPGQAKETQYF. CDR3 in DNA: TGTGCCAGCAGCCCGGGACAGGCGAAAGAGACCCAGTACTTC.